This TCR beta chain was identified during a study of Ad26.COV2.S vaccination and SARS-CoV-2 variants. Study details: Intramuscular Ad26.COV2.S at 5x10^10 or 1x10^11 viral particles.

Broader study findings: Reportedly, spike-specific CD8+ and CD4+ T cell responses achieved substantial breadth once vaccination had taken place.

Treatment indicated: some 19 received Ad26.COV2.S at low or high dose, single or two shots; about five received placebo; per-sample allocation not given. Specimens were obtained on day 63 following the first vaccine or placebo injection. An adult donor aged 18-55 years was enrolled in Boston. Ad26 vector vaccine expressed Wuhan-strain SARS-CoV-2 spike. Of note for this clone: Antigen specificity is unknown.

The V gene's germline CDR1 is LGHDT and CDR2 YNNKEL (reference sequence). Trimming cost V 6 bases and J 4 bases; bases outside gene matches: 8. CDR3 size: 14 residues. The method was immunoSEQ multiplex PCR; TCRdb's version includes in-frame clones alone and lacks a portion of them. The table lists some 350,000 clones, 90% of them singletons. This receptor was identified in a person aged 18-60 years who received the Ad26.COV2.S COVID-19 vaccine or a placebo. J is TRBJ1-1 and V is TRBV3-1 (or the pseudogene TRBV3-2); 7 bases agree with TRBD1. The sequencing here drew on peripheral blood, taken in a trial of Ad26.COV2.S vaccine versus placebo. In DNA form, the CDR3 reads TGTGCCAGCAGTCGCAGGACAGGCGGCACTGAAGCTTTCTTT. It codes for CASSRRTGGTEAFF.